These T cell receptor beta chains were read from a single sample in a study of CD8+CD57+ T cells in acquired aplastic anemia. TCRdb re-called the reads with MiXCR, one entry per CDR3 protein. Of around 200,000 distinct CDR3 sequences in the sample, around 48% were seen once. The source material was sorted CD4+, CD8+, or CD8+CD57+ T cells (not recorded which) from PBMCs. The receptors were sampled from a human donor with aplastic anemia. Each CDR3 is given with its conserved first and last residue. D genes are given only for firm matches. Size is stated for part of the rows, as once, few or many counts, or as a class when the clone is expanded.

cdr3_aa: CASSGRTGGETQYF; cdr3_nt: TGTGCCAGCAGCGGACGAACAGGGGGAGAGACCCAGTACTTC; clone_size: -; v_call: TRBV9; j_call: TRBJ2-5; d_call: TRBD1
cdr3_aa: CASSLGQGQYGYTF; cdr3_nt: TGTGCCAGCAGCCTAGGACAGGGGCAATATGGCTACACCTTC; clone_size: -; v_call: TRBV11-2; j_call: TRBJ1-2; d_call: TRBD1
cdr3_aa: CTCGGLADSDTQYF; cdr3_nt: TGCACCTGCGGGGGACTAGCGGACTCAGATACGCAGTATTTT; clone_size: many; v_call: TRBV20-1; j_call: TRBJ2-3; d_call: TRBD2
cdr3_aa: CASSSEGSYVAFF; cdr3_nt: TGTGCCAGTAGTAGCGAGGGGTCCTACGTAGCTTTCTTT; clone_size: many; v_call: TRBV19; j_call: TRBJ1-1; d_call: -
cdr3_aa: CASTDRWAGGYTF; cdr3_nt: TGTGCCAGCACCGATAGGTGGGCGGGCGGCTACACCTTC; clone_size: -; v_call: TRBV2; j_call: TRBJ1-2; d_call: -
cdr3_aa: CASSQRDTGELFF; cdr3_nt: TGTGCCAGCAGCCAACGGGACACCGGGGAGCTGTTTTTT; clone_size: -; v_call: TRBV3-1; j_call: TRBJ2-2; d_call: -
cdr3_aa: CASSLGTQHF; cdr3_nt: TGTGCCAGCAGCCTAGGGACCCAGCATTTT; clone_size: -; v_call: TRBV7-2; j_call: TRBJ1-5; d_call: -
cdr3_aa: CASSLTVGYQPQHF; cdr3_nt: TGTGCCAGCAGCCTGACAGTGGGGTACCAGCCCCAGCATTTT; clone_size: -; v_call: TRBV2; j_call: TRBJ1-5; d_call: -
cdr3_aa: CATSRDSGGYNEQFF; cdr3_nt: TGTGCCACCAGCAGAGATAGCGGGGGCTACAATGAGCAGTTCTTC; clone_size: -; v_call: TRBV15; j_call: TRBJ2-1; d_call: TRBD2
cdr3_aa: CAIGPEGGYTF; cdr3_nt: TGTGCCATCGGGCCGGAGGGCGGCTACACCTTC; clone_size: few; v_call: TRBV10-3; j_call: TRBJ1-2; d_call: -
cdr3_aa: CASSLGTGGMNTGELFF; cdr3_nt: TGTGCCAGCAGCTTAGGGACAGGGGGGATGAACACCGGGGAGCTGTTTTTT; clone_size: many; v_call: TRBV7-2; j_call: TRBJ2-2; d_call: TRBD1
cdr3_aa: CSARTGGSETQYF; cdr3_nt: TGCAGTGCTAGGACAGGGGGCTCAGAGACCCAGTACTTC; clone_size: -; v_call: TRBV20-1; j_call: TRBJ2-5; d_call: TRBD1
cdr3_aa: CSASTGDKLFF; cdr3_nt: TGCAGTGCTAGTACAGGGGATAAACTGTTTTTT; clone_size: many; v_call: TRBV20-1; j_call: TRBJ1-4; d_call: TRBD1
cdr3_aa: CASSPIENTEAFF; cdr3_nt: TGTGCCAGCAGCCCGATAGAAAACACTGAAGCTTTCTTT; clone_size: -; v_call: TRBV6-1; j_call: TRBJ1-1; d_call: -